The T cell receptor beta chain described here comes from a study of T cells in Graves' hyperthyroidism and ophthalmopathy. Study results and limitations: In the analysis, a 13 V-J model separated ophthalmopathy from stable hyperthyroidism. Model predictions of ophthalmopathy came a median about 6.3 months before onset.

RNA transcripts served as the template for amplifying TCR beta CDR3 regions. The TCR CDR3 was amplified in a first-round RT-PCR using the HTBI primer set. Each CDR3 protein gets one entry after TCRdb re-called the multiplex PCR reads with MiXCR. The sample has 600,000 to 900,000 distinct CDR3 sequences, roughly 15% seen once; the top ten hold around 7.7%. In this sample, this clonotype turned up many times. Its target is not known. The CDR3 covers 13 residues. From germline, CDR1 is MDHEN and CDR2 SYDVKM. V dropped 5 bases and J dropped 8; count of bases not matched to a gene: 2. The authors deemed Graves' hyperthyroidism stable absent ophthalmopathy progression within 18 months. Patients aged 18 to 65 had newly diagnosed hyperthyroidism lasting under 2 months.

The chain recombines TRBV28 with TRBJ2-1; 11 bases are shared with TRBD1. The sequenced sample was blood. This receptor was obtained from a young man with Graves' hyperthyroidism. CDR3 coding DNA: TGTGCCAGCAGTAGGACAGGGGGCGATGAGCAGTTCTTC. This translates into CASSRTGGDEQFF. Supplemented by reference TRBV28 and TRBJ2-1, the full variable domain reads DVKVTQSSRYLVKRTGEKVFLECVQDMDHENMFWYRQDPGLGLRLIYFSYDVKMKEKGDIPEGYSVSREKKERFSLILESASTNQTSMYLCASSRTGGDEQFFGPGTRLTVL.